This T cell receptor beta chain was observed in a study of T cell clonotyping in hematopoietic cell transplantation. The CDR3 covers 13 residues. Trimming left V 6 bases short and J 2 bases short, with 11 bases between. Germline loops: CDR1 SNHLY, CDR2 FYNNEI. The assay was immunoSEQ multiplex PCR, and TCRdb's table has in-frame clones only and misses some. The sample lists approximately 1,300 clones; around 97% were seen once. The input for sequencing was PBMCs, taken 180 days after allogeneic stem cell transplant. The chain recombines TRBV2 with TRBJ2-7, with D maybe TRBD1 (6 bases). The receptor was isolated from a male patient aged 45-60 years who had an allogeneic stem cell transplant from a related donor, so the T cells may come from the graft donor. Some clones in this sample may be carry-over from other donors' samples. The CDR3 region is CASSPWTAYEQYF. The CDR3 coding sequence is TGTGCCAGCAGCCCTTGGACAGCCTACGAGCAGTACTTC.